The following is a TCR beta chain sequence with its context. Trimming removed 2 bases at V and 3 bases at J, with 13 bases between. CDR1 SEHNR and CDR2 FQNEAQ come from the germline V gene (reference sequence). The CDR3 totals 15 residues. Time point in this sample: pre-treatment sample, taken before nivolumab and TIL therapy. The immunoSEQ assay was v3. TCRdb's table, derived via immunoSEQ multiplex PCR, lists solely in-frame clones and lacks some. The sample records 55,000 to 60,000 clones, over 70% being singletons. These data come from a study of TIL therapy for anti-PD-1-resistant metastatic lung cancer.

The chain employs TRBV7-9 and TRBJ1-2; no definite D call. The clonotype was recovered from a person aged 25 to 80 with non-small cell lung cancer. Sequences were derived from blood, sampled at baseline. CDR3 sequence reads: CASSLSLVTYYGYTF. For the CDR3, the DNA is TGTGCCAGCAGCTTATCCCTCGTGACGTACTATGGCTACACCTTC.